This TCR beta chain was sequenced during a study of graft-versus-host responses after intestinal transplantation. On the study more broadly: Each recipient received anti-thymocyte globulin induction, then tacrolimus and steroids for roughly 3 years. Study observations and caveats: Detection of GvH clones occurred in recipient marrow, and some had their first appearance in ileum or blood.

This CDR3 is 15 amino acids long. Germline V gene lookup returns CDR1 LNHNV and CDR2 YYDKDF (reference sequence). V lost 1 base, J lost 5 bases, and 11 bases lay in between. Profiling relied on immunoSEQ multiplex PCR, and the TCRdb table lists in-frame clones only, not all of them. The sample lists approximately 12,000 clones; 93% were seen once. Comments on this clone: Its antigen remains unidentified.

The clonotype comes from a human patient who received an intestinal transplant, so some T cells may come from the graft donor. This specimen was PBMCs, taken 109 to 110 days after intestinal transplant. The V gene is TRBV15, the J gene TRBJ2-2, with unresolved D. The CDR3 reads CATSRGDVGTGELFF. The CDR3, as DNA: TGTGCCACCAGCAGAGGAGACGTAGGAACCGGGGAGCTGTTTTTT.